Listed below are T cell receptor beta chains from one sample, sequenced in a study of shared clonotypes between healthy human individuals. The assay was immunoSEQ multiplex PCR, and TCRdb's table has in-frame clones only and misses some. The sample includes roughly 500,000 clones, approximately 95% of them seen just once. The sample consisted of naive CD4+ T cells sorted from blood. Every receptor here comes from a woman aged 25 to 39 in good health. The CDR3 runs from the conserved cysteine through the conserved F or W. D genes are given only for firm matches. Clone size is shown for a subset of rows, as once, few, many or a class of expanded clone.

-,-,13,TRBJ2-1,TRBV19,TGTGCCAGTAGCGGGAGCTCCTACAATGAGCAGTTCTTC,CASSGSSYNEQFF
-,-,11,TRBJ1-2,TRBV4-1,TGCGCCAGGAAGGACACATGCTTCCCCACCTTC,CARKDTCFPTF
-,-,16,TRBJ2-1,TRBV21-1,TGTGCCAGCAGCAAAGGACCCGGGACTCCCTACAATGAGCAGTTCTTC,CASSKGPGTPYNEQFF
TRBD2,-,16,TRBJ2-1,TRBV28,TGTGCCAGCAGGCGTACACTAGCGGGAGGGCAGGATGAGCAGTTCTTC,CASRRTLAGGQDEQFF
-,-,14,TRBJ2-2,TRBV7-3,TGTGCCAGCAGCTCTCAGACGAACACCGGGGAGCTGTTTTTT,CASSSQTNTGELFF
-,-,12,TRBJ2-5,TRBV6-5,TGTGCCAGCAGTGACGGGGGAGAGACCCAGTACTTC,CASSDGGETQYF
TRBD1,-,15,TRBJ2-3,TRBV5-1,TGCGCCAGCAGTCAGGGGTTCAGGGGGACAGATACGCAGTATTTT,CASSQGFRGTDTQYF
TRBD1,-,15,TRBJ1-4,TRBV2,TGTGCCAGCAGTCCACAGGGGGTAGGTGGTGAAAAACTGTTTTTT,CASSPQGVGGEKLFF
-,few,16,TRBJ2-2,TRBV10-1,TGCGCCAGCAGCGCCCATGGGGCCCCGAACACCGGGGAGCTGTTTTTT,CASSAHGAPNTGELFF
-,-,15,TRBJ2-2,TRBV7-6,TGTGCCAGCAGCTTAGCGCGTAGCGCCACCGGGGAGCTGTTTTTT,CASSLARSATGELFF
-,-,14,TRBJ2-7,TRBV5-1,TGCGCCAGCAGCGAAGGGACATCCTCCCTAGGGCAGTACTTC,CASSEGTSSLGQYF
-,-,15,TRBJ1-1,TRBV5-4,TGTGCCAGCAGCTATAAAAACAGGGCCGGAGCTGAAGCTTTCTTT,CASSYKNRAGAEAFF
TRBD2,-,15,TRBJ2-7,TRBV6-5,TGTGCCAGCAGTTATGGGGGAGCGGGAGCTGACGAGCAGTACTTC,CASSYGGAGADEQYF
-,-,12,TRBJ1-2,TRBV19,TGTGCCAGCCTGGATGACATGCGTGGCTACACCTTC,CASLDDMRGYTF
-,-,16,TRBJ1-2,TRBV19,TGTGCCAGTAGTATTCGGGCAGGTAAACGAGTGGCGGGCTACACCTTC,CASSIRAGKRVAGYTF
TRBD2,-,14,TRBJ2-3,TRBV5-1,TGCGCCAGCAGCTCGGGACTAGAGTCAGATACGCAGTATTTT,CASSSGLESDTQYF
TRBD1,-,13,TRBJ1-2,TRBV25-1,TGTGCCAGCAGTCCCGACAGGGACTATGGCTACACCTTC,CASSPDRDYGYTF
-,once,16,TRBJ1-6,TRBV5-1,TGCGCCAGCAGCTTGGTGGGGAGCCTTGGAGGGTCACCCCTCCACTTT,CASSLVGSLGGSPLHF
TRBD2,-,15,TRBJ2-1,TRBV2,TGTGCCAGCAGTGACACTAGCGGGAGCTACAATGAGCAGTTCTTC,CASSDTSGSYNEQFF
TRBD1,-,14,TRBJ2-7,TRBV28,TGTGCCAGCAGTTTGGGGACAGGGACCTACGAGCAGTACTTC,CASSLGTGTYEQYF
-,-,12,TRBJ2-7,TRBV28,TGTGCCAGCAGCTTTAGCTCCTACGAGCAGTACTTC,CASSFSSYEQYF
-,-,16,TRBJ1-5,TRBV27,TGTGCCAGCAGCCCAAGGGGGGTGACGATCCCTCAGCCCCAGCATTTT,CASSPRGVTIPQPQHF
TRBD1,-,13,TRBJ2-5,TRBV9,TGTGCCAGCAGCTCCAGGGGGCAGGAGACCCAGTACTTC,CASSSRGQETQYF
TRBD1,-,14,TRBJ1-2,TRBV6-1,TGTGCCAGCTCCCGACGGCCAGGGGGAGACGGCTACACCTTC,CASSRRPGGDGYTF
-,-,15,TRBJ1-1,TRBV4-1,TGCGCCAGCAGCCAAACCGGGACATCGAACACTGAAGCTTTCTTT,CASSQTGTSNTEAFF
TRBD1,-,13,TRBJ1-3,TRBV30,TGTGCCTGGAACAGGGGGCAGGGAAACACCATATATTTT,CAWNRGQGNTIYF
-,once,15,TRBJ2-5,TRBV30,TGTGCCTGGAGTGCGGGACAAAAGGGGAGGGAGACCCAGTACTTC,CAWSAGQKGRETQYF
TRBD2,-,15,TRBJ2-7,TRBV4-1,TGCGCCAGCAGCCCCGGGGCGGGACTAACCTACGAGCAGTACTTC,CASSPGAGLTYEQYF
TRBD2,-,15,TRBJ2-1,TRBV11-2,TGTGCCAGCAGCTTAGATAGCGGGCAGTACAATGAGCAGTTCTTC,CASSLDSGQYNEQFF
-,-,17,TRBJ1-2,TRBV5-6,TGTGCCAGCAGCTTGGCGGGTTTGGCAGGGCTGCGCTATGGCTACACCTTC,CASSLAGLAGLRYGYTF
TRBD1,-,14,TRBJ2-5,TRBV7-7,TGTGCCAGCAGCTCGACAGGGTTCGGGGAGACCCAGTACTTC,CASSSTGFGETQYF
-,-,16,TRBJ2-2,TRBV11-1,TGTGCCAGCAGCCCCCGGCTGACTTGGGGGACCGGGGAGCTGTTTTTT,CASSPRLTWGTGELFF
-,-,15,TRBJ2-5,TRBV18,TGTGCCAGCTCACCATCCTTAGGGACGGGAGAGACCCAGTACTTC,CASSPSLGTGETQYF
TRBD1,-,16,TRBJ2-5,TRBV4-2,TGTGCCAGCAGCCCCGGCGGACAGGGCTTCCAAGAGACCCAGTACTTC,CASSPGGQGFQETQYF
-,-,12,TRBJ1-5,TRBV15,TGTGCCACCAGGGACAGCAATCAGCCCCAGCATTTT,CATRDSNQPQHF
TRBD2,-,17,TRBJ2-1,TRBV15,TGTGCCACCAGCAGAGATCAGACTAGCGGAGGGTACAATGAGCAGTTCTTC,CATSRDQTSGGYNEQFF
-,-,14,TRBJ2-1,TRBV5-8,TGTGCCAGCAGCCGGGCCTCATCCGTTTCTGAGCAGTTCTTC,CASSRASSVSEQFF
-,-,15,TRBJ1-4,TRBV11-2,TGTGCCAGCAGCTTAGGAGGGCTTGTTAATGAAAAACTGTTTTTT,CASSLGGLVNEKLFF
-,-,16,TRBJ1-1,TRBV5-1,TGCGCCAGCAGCGGGCCCGGGGGCAAAATGAACACTGAAGCTTTCTTT,CASSGPGGKMNTEAFF
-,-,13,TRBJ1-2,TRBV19,TGTGCCAGTACCCCCCCGGGACCTCAACTCTACACCTTC,CASTPPGPQLYTF
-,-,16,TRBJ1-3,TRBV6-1,TGTGCCAGCAGTGCCGGACAGACAGCATCTGGAAACACCATATATTTT,CASSAGQTASGNTIYF
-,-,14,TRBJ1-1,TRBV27,TGTGCCAGCAGTTTCTCCAGCCTGAACACTGAAGCTTTCTTT,CASSFSSLNTEAFF
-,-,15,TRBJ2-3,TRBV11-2,TGTGCCAGCAGCTTAGACGGAGCTGGGGCAGATACGCAGTATTTT,CASSLDGAGADTQYF
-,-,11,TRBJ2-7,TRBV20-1,TGCAGTGCCCACGACGACTACGAGCAGTACTTC,CSAHDDYEQYF
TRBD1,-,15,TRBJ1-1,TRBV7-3,TGTGCCAGCAGCTCCGGGGTCGGGCAGGGGGCAGAAGCTTTCTTT,CASSSGVGQGAEAFF
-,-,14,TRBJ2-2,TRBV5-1,TGCGCCAGCAGCTTGGATTCTAGGACCGGGGAGCTGTTTTTT,CASSLDSRTGELFF